The rows below give T cell receptor beta chains drawn from one sample of a study of PD-L1 blockade in urothelial cancer. Method: immunoSEQ multiplex PCR; TCRdb's copy keeps in-frame clones and lacks some. The table lists about 91,000 clones, roughly 90% of them singletons. Sample: PBMCs, taken around atezolizumab (anti-PD-L1) treatment. Receptors were obtained from a man aged 55 to 69 with urothelial cancer. CDR3s include the opening cysteine and the closing phenylalanine or tryptophan. Each record gives: CDR3 protein, J gene, V gene.

CDR3 protein: CASSFNSYEQYF
J gene: TRBJ2-7
V gene: TRBV5-4

CDR3 protein: CASHKGPSRYQETQYF
J gene: TRBJ2-5
V gene: TRBV2

CDR3 protein: CATSRGQGPLQETQYF
J gene: TRBJ2-5
V gene: TRBV15

CDR3 protein: CASSPGTGVNEKLFF
J gene: TRBJ1-4
V gene: TRBV23-1

CDR3 protein: CATEGRNEKLFF
J gene: TRBJ1-4
V gene: TRBV28

CDR3 protein: CASSLAQETPYF
J gene: TRBJ2-5
V gene: TRBV25-1

CDR3 protein: CASSLALAGDPGAYEQYF
J gene: TRBJ2-7
V gene: TRBV11-2

CDR3 protein: CASSYDATGSGYTF
J gene: TRBJ1-2
V gene: TRBV7-9

CDR3 protein: CASSVELNTGELFF
J gene: TRBJ2-2
V gene: TRBV9

CDR3 protein: CASSPPSDYKQYF
J gene: TRBJ2-3
V gene: TRBV18

CDR3 protein: CASSLLAGDYTGANVLTF
J gene: TRBJ2-6
V gene: TRBV5-5

CDR3 protein: CASSSGGAGTGELFF
J gene: TRBJ2-2
V gene: TRBV6-5

CDR3 protein: CASSTPRGLSEAFF
J gene: TRBJ1-1
V gene: TRBV11-2

CDR3 protein: CASSYSRGFTDTQYF
J gene: TRBJ2-3
V gene: TRBV6-5